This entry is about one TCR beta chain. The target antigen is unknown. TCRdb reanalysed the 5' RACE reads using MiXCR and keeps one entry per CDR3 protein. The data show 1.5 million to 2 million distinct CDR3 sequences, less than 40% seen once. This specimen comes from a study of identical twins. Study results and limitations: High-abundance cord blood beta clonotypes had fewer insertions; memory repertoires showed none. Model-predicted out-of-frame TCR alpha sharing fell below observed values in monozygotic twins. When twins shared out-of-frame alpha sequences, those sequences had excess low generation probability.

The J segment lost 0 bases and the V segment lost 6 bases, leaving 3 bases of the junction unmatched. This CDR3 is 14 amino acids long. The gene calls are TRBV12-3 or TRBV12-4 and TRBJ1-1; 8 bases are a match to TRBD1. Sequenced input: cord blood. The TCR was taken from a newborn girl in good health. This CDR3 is CASRVRGLNTEAFF. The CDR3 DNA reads TGTGCCAGCAGGGTCAGGGGGCTGAACACTGAAGCTTTCTTT.